The 15 T cell receptor beta chains below all came from one sample that was sequenced in a study of shared clonotypes between healthy human individuals. Libraries were prepared by immunoSEQ multiplex PCR; TCRdb keeps only in-frame clonotypes and omits some of them. The data contain around 350,000 clones, over 70% of them singletons. The sample was memory CD4+ T cells sorted from blood. Noted subset: CD45RA-negative fraction. These receptor sequences come from a man aged 30 to 45 in good health.

This clone was seen once. V usage is TRBV18 and J usage is TRBJ2-2; 7 nucleotides agree with TRBD1. Germline V CDR1 and CDR2: KGHSH, LQKENI. The CDR3 loop spans 20 amino acids. The V segment lost 4 bases and the J segment 0 bases; nucleotides outside the gene matches: 17. The CDR3, as DNA: TGTGCCAGCTCACTCCGACAGGGTAGAATATCTTTGACGAACACCGGGGAGCTGTTTTTT. Protein product: CASSLRQGRISLTNTGELFF.

The chain links TRBV4-2 to TRBJ2-3; D is tentatively TRBD1 or TRBD2 (5 bases each). The V and J ends lost 0 bases and 4 bases respectively, with 11 bases between them. Germline V lookup: CDR1 LGHNA, CDR2 YNFKEQ. This CDR3 comprises 15 residues. The CDR3, as DNA: TGTGCCAGCAGCCAAGATTATAGGGGAGCAGATACGCAGTATTTT. Translating gives CASSQDYRGADTQYF.

This chain links TRBV6-5 with TRBJ1-2, with 7 bases identical to TRBD1. The CDR3 runs to 15 residues. Germline CDR1 is MNHEY and CDR2 is SVGAGI. J was trimmed by 6 bases and V by 5 bases; bases with no gene match: 12. The CDR3 nucleotides read TGTGCCAGCAGTCTCCTTGGGGACAGAAAAAATGGCTACACCTTC. Translation gives CASSLLGDRKNGYTF.

This rearrangement joins TRBV6-1 to TRBJ2-1; 8 nucleotides match TRBD1. This CDR3 is built from 15 residues. Germline values: CDR1 MNHNS, CDR2 SASEGT. V lost 4 bases to trimming and J lost 4 bases; unmatched junction nucleotides: 6. Here the CDR3 reads CASSVPGQAYNEQFF. The CDR3 DNA reads TGTGCCAGCAGTGTCCCGGGACAGGCATACAATGAGCAGTTCTTC.

A word on this clone: This same CDR3 is encoded by further DNA sequences in the sample. The chain links TRBV25-1 to TRBJ2-5, with 8 bases fitting TRBD2. The V gene's germline CDR1 is MGHDK and CDR2 SYGVNS. The junction had 2 bases not matched to a gene; V was cut back by 9 bases and J by 2 bases. There are 12 residues in the CDR3. CDR3 in amino acids: CASREGQETQYF. The CDR3 DNA reads as TGTGCCAGTCGGGAGGGGCAAGAGACCCAGTACTTC.

The gene calls are TRBV13 and TRBJ1-1, with D maybe TRBD1 (5 bases). V lost 6 bases to trimming and J lost 4 bases, with 27 bases between them. This CDR3 has 18 residues. CDR1 and CDR2 (germline): PRHDT, FYEKMQ (reference sequence). This chain's CDR3 is CASSLKAGRTFLGTEAFF. The CDR3 DNA is TGTGCCAGCAGTTTAAAAGCGGGACGGACTTTTCTGGGCACTGAAGCTTTCTTT.

The V and J genes are TRBV30 and TRBJ1-3; 11 positions agree with TRBD1. V lost 3 bases and J lost 0; bases outside the gene matches: 13. This CDR3 comprises 19 residues. Germline V gene data show CDR1 as GTSNPN and CDR2 as SVGIG (reference sequence). The CDR3: CAWSRDRGSVTLSGNTIYF. CDR3 nucleotide sequence: TGTGCCTGGAGCCGGGACAGGGGGAGCGTCACCCTCTCTGGAAACACCATATATTTT.

The genes are TRBV5-5 and TRBJ2-1; weak D call: TRBD1 (6 bases). V was pared by 4 bases and J by 7 bases, with 18 bases between. The length of the CDR3 is 15 residues. Germline-derived CDR1 and CDR2 are SGHKS and YYEKEE (reference sequence). The CDR3 DNA is TGTGCCAGCAGCATACAGGGTAGGGTTTGGAATGAGCAGTTCTTC. It codes for CASSIQGRVWNEQFF.

This chain joins TRBV6-6 and TRBJ1-5, with 9 bases identical to TRBD1. J was trimmed by 6 bases and V by 5 bases; bases with no gene match: 11. CDR1 is MNHNY and CDR2 is SVGAGI in the germline V gene (reference sequence). The CDR3 is made up of 16 amino acids. CDR3 protein: CASSATGGSFGQPQHF. The CDR3 DNA reads TGTGCCAGCAGTGCGACAGGGGGGAGTTTCGGTCAGCCCCAGCATTTT.

V gene TRBV28 combines with J gene TRBJ1-5, with D possibly being TRBD1 (6 bases). This CDR3 is 18 amino acids long. V gave up 8 bases and J gave up 2 bases, with 25 bases separating them. Germline V gene data show CDR1 as MDHEN and CDR2 as SYDVKM. This CDR3 reads CASSLHWTALGGNQPQHF. The CDR3 nucleotides are TGTGCCAGCTCCCTGCACTGGACAGCCCTAGGTGGCAATCAGCCCCAGCATTTT.

The CDR3 sequence is CASLSGNTIYF. The CDR3 DNA reads TGTGCCAGCCTCTCTGGAAACACCATATATTTT. This chain uses TRBV2 with TRBJ1-3; D remains ambiguous. In germline, CDR1 is SNHLY, CDR2 FYNNEI. The CDR3 is 11 residues long. Trimming stripped 8 bases from V and 0 bases from J, with 2 bases between.

The rearrangement links TRBV28 to TRBJ1-5; maybe TRBD1 (6 bases). Deletions cut 7 bases from V and 6 bases from J, with 16 bases between. There are 14 residues in the CDR3. Germline V lookup: CDR1 MDHEN, CDR2 SYDVKM. CDR3 nucleotides: TGTGCCAGCACCAATGGGGGGGCGGGTCAGCCCCAGCATTTT. Its translation is CASTNGGAGQPQHF.

V is TRBV19 and J is TRBJ2-7; D gene uncertain. The CDR3 sequence is 13 residues long. V lost 1 base to trimming and J lost 3 bases, with 7 bases between them. Germline loops: CDR1 LNHDA, CDR2 SQIVND (reference sequence). CDR3 sequence: CASSIARNYEQYF. For the CDR3, the DNA is TGTGCCAGTAGTATAGCCAGAAACTACGAGCAGTACTTC.

The J gene is TRBJ2-2, the V gene TRBV25-1, with 8 bases fitting TRBD1. The CDR3 sequence is 14 residues long. Germline trimming cut 3 bases from V and 5 bases from J; bases unmatched to any gene: 2. Per the germline V gene, CDR1 is MGHDK and CDR2 is SYGVNS. Here the CDR3 reads CASSDRGRTGELFF. As DNA, the CDR3 is TGTGCCAGCAGTGACAGGGGGCGAACCGGGGAGCTGTTTTTT.

This chain uses TRBV6-5 with TRBJ2-5, with D perhaps TRBD2 (7 bases). The CDR3 has 14 amino acids. The V gene lost 5 bases and the J gene lost 6 bases, with 16 bases spanning the gap. Per germline, CDR1 MNHEY and CDR2 SVGAGI. Here the CDR3 reads CASSPRRGPQTQYF. DNA of the CDR3: TGTGCCAGCAGTCCCAGGCGGGGGCCGCAGACCCAGTACTTC.